These T cell receptor beta chains were read from a single sample in a study of human T cells and chemical hapten exposure. Each CDR3 protein is one row after TCRdb ran MiXCR on the RACE reads. The sample lists approximately 400,000 distinct CDR3 sequences, nearly 5% seen once, with under 2.5% in the top ten. The specimen comprised whole blood, sampled in connection with sensitization to the hapten diphenylcyclopropenone (DPC). The origin of the receptors is a woman between 45 and 65 years old with alopecia areata. Some clones in this sample may be carry-over from other donors' samples. The CDR3 runs from the conserved cysteine through the conserved F or W. Each record gives: J gene, D gene, clone size, V gene, CDR3 length, CDR3 protein, CDR3 DNA. The D gene is left open where the match is weak. Expanded clones get a size class; other rows say once, few or many, or leave the size out.

j_gene: TRBJ2-3
d_gene: -
abundance: -
v_gene: TRBV30
len: 13
CDR3aa: CAWRGERTDTQYF
CDR3nt: TGTGCCTGGAGGGGGGAGCGGACAGATACGCAGTATTTT

j_gene: TRBJ1-5
d_gene: -
abundance: many
v_gene: TRBV10-3
len: 17
CDR3aa: CAISESGPYYRNQPQHF
CDR3nt: TGTGCCATCAGTGAGTCGGGACCTTACTATCGCAATCAGCCCCAGCATTTT

j_gene: TRBJ2-7
d_gene: -
abundance: -
v_gene: TRBV28
len: 13
CDR3aa: CASSFKGRGEQYF
CDR3nt: TGTGCCAGCAGTTTTAAGGGTAGAGGCGAGCAGTACTTC

j_gene: TRBJ2-1
d_gene: -
abundance: many
v_gene: TRBV27
len: 16
CDR3aa: CASSLFRMEGYNEQFF
CDR3nt: TGTGCCAGCAGTTTATTCCGCATGGAGGGCTACAATGAGCAGTTCTTC

j_gene: TRBJ2-3
d_gene: TRBD2
abundance: -
v_gene: TRBV4-1
len: 19
CDR3aa: CASSEHPGLAGGFTDTQYF
CDR3nt: TGCGCCAGCAGCGAACACCCGGGACTAGCGGGAGGGTTCACAGATACGCAGTATTTT

j_gene: TRBJ2-3
d_gene: TRBD2
abundance: many
v_gene: TRBV20-1
len: 15
CDR3aa: CSASVVAGTGDTQYF
CDR3nt: TGCAGTGCTAGTGTGGTAGCGGGGACCGGGGATACGCAGTATTTT

j_gene: TRBJ1-4
d_gene: -
abundance: many
v_gene: TRBV6-6
len: 15
CDR3aa: CASRDGEPTNEKLFF
CDR3nt: TGTGCCAGCAGGGACGGAGAACCAACTAATGAAAAACTGTTTTTT

j_gene: TRBJ1-6
d_gene: TRBD1
abundance: -
v_gene: TRBV3-1
len: 16
CDR3aa: CASSQTGAIYNSPLHF
CDR3nt: TGTGCCAGCAGCCAGACAGGGGCTATTTATAATTCACCCCTCCACTTT

j_gene: TRBJ2-1
d_gene: -
abundance: few
v_gene: TRBV2
len: 17
CDR3aa: CASSEAGSGVPAGEQFF
CDR3nt: TGTGCCAGCAGTGAAGCAGGGTCTGGGGTCCCAGCGGGTGAGCAGTTCTTC

j_gene: TRBJ1-2
d_gene: TRBD1
abundance: few
v_gene: TRBV20-1
len: 13
CDR3aa: CSAREGQIYGYTF
CDR3nt: TGCAGTGCTAGAGAGGGACAGATTTATGGCTACACCTTC

j_gene: TRBJ1-2
d_gene: -
abundance: many
v_gene: TRBV7-8
len: 15
CDR3aa: CASSPWTGSPYGYTF
CDR3nt: TGTGCCAGCAGCCCCTGGACTGGCTCTCCCTATGGCTACACCTTC

j_gene: TRBJ2-3
d_gene: -
abundance: -
v_gene: TRBV30
len: 12
CDR3aa: CAWTPSWDTQYF
CDR3nt: TGTGCCTGGACGCCCAGCTGGGATACGCAGTATTTT

j_gene: TRBJ1-1
d_gene: -
abundance: few
v_gene: TRBV14
len: 12
CDR3aa: CASSPWGTEAFF
CDR3nt: TGTGCCAGCAGCCCTTGGGGCACTGAAGCTTTCTTT

j_gene: TRBJ1-5
d_gene: -
abundance: many
v_gene: TRBV20-1
len: 16
CDR3aa: CSATSISGIGNQPQHF
CDR3nt: TGCAGTGCTACCTCAATTTCGGGGATTGGTAATCAGCCCCAGCATTTT

j_gene: TRBJ2-2
d_gene: -
abundance: many
v_gene: TRBV7-6
len: 14
CDR3aa: CASSSGTYTGELFF
CDR3nt: TGTGCCAGCAGCTCCGGGACCTACACCGGGGAGCTGTTTTTT

j_gene: TRBJ1-1
d_gene: -
abundance: many
v_gene: TRBV6-5
len: 16
CDR3aa: CASSVRTGMGLDEAFF
CDR3nt: TGTGCCAGCAGTGTACGAACCGGAATGGGGTTGGATGAAGCTTTCTTT

j_gene: TRBJ1-5
d_gene: TRBD1
abundance: many
v_gene: TRBV10-3
len: 13
CDR3aa: CAIKQGAAQPQHF
CDR3nt: TGTGCCATCAAACAGGGGGCCGCTCAGCCCCAGCATTTT

j_gene: TRBJ2-7
d_gene: TRBD2
abundance: -
v_gene: TRBV27
len: 14
CDR3aa: CASSAGLAGAEQYF
CDR3nt: TGTGCCAGCAGTGCGGGACTAGCGGGGGCCGAGCAGTACTTC

j_gene: TRBJ1-2
d_gene: -
abundance: many
v_gene: TRBV10-3
len: 14
CDR3aa: CAISESAGIYGYTF
CDR3nt: TGTGCCATCAGTGAGTCAGCCGGGATCTATGGCTACACCTTC

j_gene: TRBJ2-2
d_gene: TRBD1
abundance: many
v_gene: TRBV20-1
len: 15
CDR3aa: CSAGQTGWWPGELFF
CDR3nt: TGCAGTGCTGGGCAGACAGGGTGGTGGCCCGGGGAGCTGTTTTTT

j_gene: TRBJ1-5
d_gene: -
abundance: -
v_gene: TRBV4-2
len: 16
CDR3aa: CASSQVGGGSNQPQHF
CDR3nt: TGTGCCAGCAGCCAAGTTGGCGGGGGTAGCAATCAGCCCCAGCATTTT

j_gene: TRBJ2-7
d_gene: -
abundance: -
v_gene: TRBV9
len: 14
CDR3aa: CASSVADRSYEQYF
CDR3nt: TGTGCCAGCAGCGTAGCAGACAGATCCTACGAGCAGTACTTC

j_gene: TRBJ2-7
d_gene: -
abundance: few
v_gene: TRBV28
len: 15
CDR3aa: CASSSPRDPVRVQYF
CDR3nt: TGTGCCAGCAGTTCTCCGCGGGACCCTGTACGAGTGCAGTACTTC

j_gene: TRBJ2-6
d_gene: -
abundance: -
v_gene: TRBV1
len: 18
CDR3aa: CTSIRWDRISSGANVLTF
CDR3nt: TGCACCAGCATCCGATGGGACAGGATTAGCTCTGGGGCCAACGTCCTGACTTTC

j_gene: TRBJ1-4
d_gene: TRBD1
abundance: many
v_gene: TRBV4-1
len: 13
CDR3aa: CASSPGAKQGNIF
CDR3nt: TGCGCCAGCAGCCCTGGGGCAAAACAGGGGAATATTTTT

j_gene: TRBJ2-3
d_gene: -
abundance: -
v_gene: TRBV28
len: 15
CDR3aa: CASTAGAVSTDTQYF
CDR3nt: TGTGCCAGCACCGCAGGAGCCGTCAGCACAGATACGCAGTATTTT

j_gene: TRBJ1-4
d_gene: -
abundance: -
v_gene: TRBV19
len: 15
CDR3aa: CASSISGLTNEKLFF
CDR3nt: TGTGCCAGTAGTATCTCGGGGTTGACTAATGAAAAACTGTTTTTT

j_gene: TRBJ2-1
d_gene: -
abundance: few
v_gene: TRBV5-6
len: 14
CDR3aa: CASSFGSSVNEQFF
CDR3nt: TGTGCCAGCAGCTTCGGCTCCTCAGTCAATGAGCAGTTCTTC

j_gene: TRBJ2-1
d_gene: -
abundance: many
v_gene: TRBV2
len: 14
CDR3aa: CASSGTDLYNEQFF
CDR3nt: TGTGCCAGCAGCGGGACGGACCTCTACAATGAGCAGTTCTTC

j_gene: TRBJ2-7
d_gene: TRBD2
abundance: -
v_gene: TRBV28
len: 15
CDR3aa: CASSSTSGSSYGQYF
CDR3nt: TGTGCCAGCAGTTCGACTAGCGGTAGCTCCTACGGGCAGTACTTC

j_gene: TRBJ2-7
d_gene: TRBD2
abundance: many
v_gene: TRBV6-5
len: 15
CDR3aa: CASSYLAGGPYEQYF
CDR3nt: TGTGCCAGCAGTTACCTAGCGGGAGGCCCCTACGAGCAGTACTTC

j_gene: TRBJ2-4
d_gene: TRBD2
abundance: -
v_gene: TRBV3-1
len: 15
CDR3aa: CASSQGGLAENIQYF
CDR3nt: TGTGCCAGCAGCCAAGGGGGACTAGCCGAAAACATTCAGTACTTC

j_gene: TRBJ1-4
d_gene: TRBD1
abundance: few
v_gene: TRBV6-1
len: 12
CDR3aa: CASREKTGTQSF
CDR3nt: TGTGCCAGCAGGGAGAAGACAGGGACCCAATCTTTT

j_gene: TRBJ1-2
d_gene: -
abundance: many
v_gene: TRBV6-5
len: 13
CDR3aa: CASSYPDSHGYTF
CDR3nt: TGTGCCAGCAGTTATCCAGACAGCCATGGCTACACCTTC

j_gene: TRBJ1-2
d_gene: TRBD1
abundance: many
v_gene: TRBV7-2
len: 14
CDR3aa: CASSYRGEGYGYTF
CDR3nt: TGTGCCAGCAGCTACAGGGGGGAAGGCTATGGCTACACCTTC

j_gene: TRBJ1-5
d_gene: -
abundance: -
v_gene: TRBV7-2
len: 14
CDR3aa: CASSFKGGNQPQHF
CDR3nt: TGTGCCAGCAGCTTTAAGGGGGGGAATCAGCCCCAGCATTTT

j_gene: TRBJ1-4
d_gene: -
abundance: -
v_gene: TRBV20-1
len: 12
CDR3aa: CSARTVNEKLFF
CDR3nt: TGCAGTGCAAGGACAGTGAATGAAAAACTGTTTTTT

j_gene: TRBJ2-7
d_gene: -
abundance: many
v_gene: TRBV25-1
len: 14
CDR3aa: CASSDPGSFYEQYF
CDR3nt: TGTGCCAGCAGTGACCCGGGGAGCTTCTACGAGCAGTACTTC

j_gene: TRBJ2-2
d_gene: -
abundance: many
v_gene: TRBV12-3/TRBV12-4
len: 13
CDR3aa: CASRGLSGGELFF
CDR3nt: TGTGCCAGCAGGGGACTGTCTGGCGGGGAGCTGTTTTTT

j_gene: TRBJ1-1
d_gene: -
abundance: -
v_gene: TRBV28
len: 15
CDR3aa: CASSSEFKQNTEAFF
CDR3nt: TGTGCCAGCAGTTCGGAGTTCAAGCAGAACACTGAAGCTTTCTTT

j_gene: TRBJ1-2
d_gene: -
abundance: -
v_gene: TRBV7-9
len: 16
CDR3aa: CASSLASLGRSYGYTF
CDR3nt: TGTGCCAGCAGCTTAGCATCCCTAGGACGGTCCTATGGCTACACCTTC

j_gene: TRBJ2-3
d_gene: TRBD2
abundance: -
v_gene: TRBV12-5
len: 18
CDR3aa: CASGLFGLAGGSTDTQYF
CDR3nt: TGTGCTAGTGGTTTGTTCGGACTAGCGGGGGGTAGCACAGATACGCAGTATTTT

j_gene: TRBJ1-1
d_gene: -
abundance: many
v_gene: TRBV6-2/TRBV6-3
len: 12
CDR3aa: CASSRSGLEAFF
CDR3nt: TGTGCCAGCAGTAGGTCGGGCTTAGAAGCTTTCTTT

j_gene: TRBJ1-1
d_gene: TRBD1
abundance: few
v_gene: TRBV20-1
len: 14
CDR3aa: CSARGGTENTEAFF
CDR3nt: TGCAGTGCTAGAGGGGGGACAGAAAACACTGAAGCTTTCTTT

j_gene: TRBJ2-5
d_gene: -
abundance: many
v_gene: TRBV7-8
len: 13
CDR3aa: CASSPTREETQYF
CDR3nt: TGTGCCAGCAGCCCGACAAGAGAAGAGACCCAGTACTTC

j_gene: TRBJ2-3
d_gene: -
abundance: -
v_gene: TRBV30
len: 11
CDR3aa: CAWSAGDTQYF
CDR3nt: TGTGCCTGGAGTGCAGGAGATACGCAGTATTTT

j_gene: TRBJ1-1
d_gene: TRBD1
abundance: -
v_gene: TRBV19
len: 15
CDR3aa: CASSTPGQGGTEAFF
CDR3nt: TGTGCCAGTAGTACTCCGGGACAGGGAGGAACTGAAGCTTTCTTT